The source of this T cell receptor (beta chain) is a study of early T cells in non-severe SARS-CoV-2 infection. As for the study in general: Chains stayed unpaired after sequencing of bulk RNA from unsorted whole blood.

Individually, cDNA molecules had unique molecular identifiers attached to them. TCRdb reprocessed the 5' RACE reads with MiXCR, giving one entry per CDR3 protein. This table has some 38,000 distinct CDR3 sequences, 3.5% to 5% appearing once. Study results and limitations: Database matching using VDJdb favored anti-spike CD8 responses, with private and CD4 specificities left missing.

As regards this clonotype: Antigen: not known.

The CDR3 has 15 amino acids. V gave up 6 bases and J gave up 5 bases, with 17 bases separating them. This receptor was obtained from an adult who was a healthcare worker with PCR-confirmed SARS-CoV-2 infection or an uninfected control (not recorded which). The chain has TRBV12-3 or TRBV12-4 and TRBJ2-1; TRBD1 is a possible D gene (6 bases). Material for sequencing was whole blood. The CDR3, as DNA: TGTGCCAGCAGCATACAGGGAATTGGGGACAATGAGCAGTTCTTC. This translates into CASSIQGIGDNEQFF.